The 25 T cell receptor beta chains in this list originate from one sample, sequenced in a study of cytotoxic CD8 clonotypes in ibrutinib-treated CLL. Generated by immunoSEQ multiplex PCR, the TCRdb table keeps only in-frame clones and is missing some. The sample shows 45,000 to 55,000 clones, more than 45% of them seen only once. The sample consisted of PBMCs, taken after 12 months of ibrutinib treatment. These receptors were collected from a human donor with chronic lymphocytic leukemia.

J is TRBJ2-7 and V is TRBV27; weak D call: TRBD2 (8 bases). V was pared by 4 bases and J by 0 bases, with 19 bases between. Germline CDR1 MNHEY, CDR2 SMNVEV (reference sequence). The CDR3 runs to 17 residues. The chain's CDR3 is CASSYAGGSGNSYEQYF. DNA for the CDR3: TGTGCCAGCAGTTACGCAGGGGGTAGCGGGAACTCCTACGAGCAGTACTTC.

This clone was recorded only once. The CDR3 loop is CSTQSSYEQYF. CDR3 in DNA: TGCAGTACCCAGAGCTCCTACGAGCAGTACTTC. The genes are TRBV20-1 and TRBJ2-7; D remains unclear. V lost 8 bases, J lost 0 bases, and 8 bases lay in between. The CDR3 loop spans 11 amino acids. The germline V gene has CDR1 DFQATT and CDR2 SNEGSKA (reference sequence).

The chain carries TRBV5-1 and TRBJ2-3, with D uncertain. The germline CDR1 and CDR2 sequences are SGHRS and YFSETQ. V lost 0 bases to trimming and J lost 0 bases, with 8 bases between them. This CDR3 has 15 amino acids. The CDR3 DNA reads as TGCGCCAGCAGCTTGGTCTCCTCTAGCACAGATACGCAGTATTTT. Translation gives CASSLVSSSTDTQYF.

This clone appeared once. The chain couples TRBV28 to TRBJ1-2; D is possibly TRBD1 (6 bases). This CDR3 is 14 amino acids long. Germline V gene lookup returns CDR1 MDHEN and CDR2 SYDVKM. V shed 6 bases and J shed 4 bases, with 15 bases lying between them. The CDR3 DNA reads as TGTGCCAGCAGGCCACAGGGTTTTCTCTATGGCTACACCTTC. Translated: CASRPQGFLYGYTF.

At least ten counts were recorded for this clone. V and J are TRBV28 and TRBJ2-1, with TRBD2 matching 7 bases. The V and J ends lost 5 bases and 8 bases, in that order; junction bases with no gene match: 18. From germline, CDR1 is MDHEN and CDR2 SYDVKM. CDR3 length equals 17 residues. The CDR3 DNA reads TGTGCCAGCAGTCCCATTCTAGCGAGGACTAGGGGCGATGAGCAGTTCTTC. Protein: CASSPILARTRGDEQFF.

V usage is TRBV11-2 and J usage is TRBJ2-1; 7 bases agree with TRBD2. There are 15 residues in the CDR3. The germline CDR1 and CDR2 sequences are SGHAT and FQNNGV. J gave up 4 bases and V 5 bases, and 8 bases lay outside the gene matches. This CDR3 reads CASSEPSGSYNEQFF. CDR3 bases: TGTGCCAGCAGCGAACCTAGCGGATCATACAATGAGCAGTTCTTC.

This rearrangement joins TRBV28 to TRBJ2-7, with a weak D call TRBD1 (6 bases). V lost 5 bases to trimming and J lost 5 bases, with 16 bases between them. CDR1 is MDHEN and CDR2 is SYDVKM in the germline V gene. CDR3 size: 14 residues. The CDR3 sequence is CASSPTGTIHEQYF. Here the CDR3 DNA reads TGTGCCAGCAGTCCCACCGGGACAATCCACGAGCAGTACTTC.

The chain carries TRBV2 and TRBJ2-1; 10 nucleotides line up with TRBD2. The germline gives CDR1 SNHLY, CDR2 FYNNEI. The CDR3 is made up of 14 amino acids. With V trimmed by 7 bases and J by 9 bases, 9 bases remained unmatched. The CDR3 loop reads CASNGLAAVAEQFF. CDR3 nucleotide sequence: TGTGCCAGCAACGGACTAGCGGCGGTGGCTGAGCAGTTCTTC.

This clone came up once. J is TRBJ1-1 and V is TRBV29-1; 7 positions agree with TRBD1. Trimming took 4 bases from V and 3 from J; bases not matched to a gene: 5. The CDR3 spans 13 residues. Germline loops: CDR1 SQVTM, CDR2 ANQGSEA. DNA of the CDR3: TGCAGCGTTGTACAGGGGCAGGACACTGAAGCTTTCTTT. This encodes CSVVQGQDTEAFF.

This chain uses TRBV15 with TRBJ2-1, with D tentatively TRBD1 (7 bases). V lost 5 bases, J lost 7 bases, and 21 bases lay in between. Germline V gives CDR1 LNHNV, CDR2 YYDKDF (reference sequence). The CDR3 is 16 amino acids. CDR3 sequence reads: CATSSQGDWRKNEQFF. The CDR3 DNA follows: TGTGCCACCAGCTCTCAGGGGGACTGGAGGAAGAATGAGCAGTTCTTC.

The chain uses TRBV2 and TRBJ1-1, with 10 bases aligning to TRBD1. The CDR3 is 15 residues long. The junction had 9 bases not matched to a gene; V was cut back by 7 bases and J by 4 bases. CDR1 is SNHLY and CDR2 is FYNNEI in the germline V gene. The CDR3 DNA sequence: TGTGCCAGCACCGGGACAGGGGCATCCAGCACTGAAGCTTTCTTT. It encodes CASTGTGASSTEAFF.

This sequence joins TRBV2 and TRBJ1-5; the D gene is possibly TRBD1 (5 bases). The V and J ends lost 7 bases and 6 bases respectively, with 16 bases between them. This CDR3 region has 14 residues. The V gene's germline CDR1 is SNHLY and CDR2 FYNNEI. The CDR3 coding sequence is TGTGCCAGCACTTTTGAGGGGACGGGTCAGCCCCAGCATTTT. It specifies CASTFEGTGQPQHF.

The V gene is TRBV5-1, the J gene TRBJ2-3; a possible D gene is TRBD1 (6 bases). The V end lost 4 bases, the J end lost 5 bases, and 17 bases lay between the germline ends. The CDR3 extends over 15 amino acids. Germline-derived CDR1 and CDR2 are SGHRS and YFSETQ. This chain's CDR3 is CASSPHRVGGDTQYF. DNA of the CDR3: TGCGCCAGCAGCCCGCACAGGGTTGGGGGAGATACGCAGTATTTT.

V and J are TRBV15 and TRBJ1-2, with 10 bases aligning to TRBD1. V lost 4 bases, J lost 4 bases, and 6 bases stayed unmatched. Per germline, CDR1 LNHNV and CDR2 YYDKDF (reference sequence). The CDR3 is made up of 15 amino acids. CDR3 in amino acids: CATSTGTGVIYGYTF. The CDR3 coding sequence is TGTGCCACCAGCACCGGGACAGGGGTGATCTATGGCTACACCTTC.

This chain joins TRBV7-9 and TRBJ1-4, with D hard to call. This CDR3 comprises 13 residues. Germline V gives CDR1 SEHNR, CDR2 FQNEAQ (reference sequence). Trimming left V 1 base short and J 10 bases short, with 10 bases between. CDR3 residues: CASSLVGFGKLFF. CDR3 nucleotide sequence: TGTGCCAGCAGCTTAGTTGGGTTCGGAAAACTGTTTTTT.

The gene calls are TRBV7-9 and TRBJ2-1; D is ambiguous. This CDR3 is built from 13 residues. Germline CDR1 reads SEHNR; CDR2 reads FQNEAQ (reference sequence). Trimming took off 0 bases at V and 6 bases at J, with 6 bases between the two ends. CDR3 loop: CASSLAPGNEQFF. Here the CDR3 DNA reads TGTGCCAGCAGCTTAGCTCCCGGCAATGAGCAGTTCTTC.

This clone was recorded only once. J is TRBJ2-1 and V is TRBV28, with 7 bases matching TRBD1. Germline CDR1 is MDHEN and CDR2 is SYDVKM. The V gene end was trimmed by 6 bases and the J gene end by 6 bases; junction bases not matched to a gene: 11. The CDR3 runs to 15 residues. The CDR3 DNA sequence: TGTGCCAGCAGCCAGGGGGACAGAAAACTCAATGAGCAGTTCTTC. It is translated as CASSQGDRKLNEQFF.

About this clone itself: The CDR3 does not close with the conserved phenylalanine or tryptophan, likely indicating a read error. Because the CDR3's place on the DNA is in doubt, the DNA is left out and the CDR3 is given as listed by TCRdb. The genes are TRBV10-3 and TRBJ2-7; the listed D gene, TRBD2, was not tested against the DNA. The germline gives CDR1 ENHRY, CDR2 SYGVKD. The CDR3 length is 11 residues, termini included. CDR3 in amino acids: CAISEGLAGEI.

Only a few counts were recorded for this clone. In DNA, the CDR3 is TGTGCCAGCTCACCACAGGGGAGGGACACTGAAGCTTTCTTT. Its protein product is CASSPQGRDTEAFF. The rearrangement links TRBV18 to TRBJ1-1; possible D gene TRBD1, 5 bases. The CDR3 contains 14 residues. CDR1 is KGHSH and CDR2 is LQKENI in the germline V gene. Trimming removed 1 base at V and 3 bases at J, with 9 bases between.

The chain carries TRBV11-1 and TRBJ2-5, with 10 bases lining up with TRBD2. Germline assignment: CDR1 SGHAT and CDR2 FQDESV (reference sequence). The CDR3 covers 14 residues. Germline trimming cut 4 bases from V and 4 bases from J; bases unmatched to any gene: 3. The CDR3: CASSWLAGAETQYF. CDR3 sequence (DNA): TGTGCCAGCAGCTGGCTAGCGGGAGCAGAGACCCAGTACTTC.

In this sample, this clone turned up a few times. This chain connects TRBV19 to TRBJ1-5; D is ambiguous. Per the germline V gene, CDR1 is LNHDA and CDR2 is SQIVND (reference sequence). Trimming cost V 3 bases and J 0 bases, with 3 bases left between them. The CDR3 spans 13 residues. The CDR3 protein is CASSISSNQPQHF. DNA for the CDR3: TGTGCCAGTAGTATTTCTAGCAATCAGCCCCAGCATTTT.

In its sample, this clone was seen many times. This chain uses TRBV28 with TRBJ2-7, with D hard to call. V shed 6 bases and J shed 0 bases, with 9 bases lying between them. The germline V gene has CDR1 MDHEN and CDR2 SYDVKM. The CDR3 extends over 13 amino acids. Here the CDR3 reads CASSRKSSYEQYF. Here the CDR3 DNA reads TGTGCCAGCAGCCGCAAAAGCTCCTACGAGCAGTACTTC.

The rearrangement links TRBV19 to TRBJ1-2; 7 positions match TRBD1. Germline V gene data show CDR1 as LNHDA and CDR2 as SQIVND (reference sequence). CDR3 length: 16 amino acids. V was clipped by 5 bases and J by 4 bases; unmatched bases: 13. CDR3 in amino acids: CASSAQQGSISYGYTF. The CDR3 nucleotides read TGTGCCAGTAGTGCCCAACAGGGGTCCATCTCCTATGGCTACACCTTC.

The V gene is TRBV6-1, the J gene TRBJ2-7; 12 positions match TRBD2. Germline CDR1 MNHNS, CDR2 SASEGT. The CDR3 has 14 amino acids. J lost 2 bases, V lost 7 bases, and 3 bases had no gene match. The CDR3 DNA reads TGTGCCAGCAATGGACTAGCGGGGACCTACGAGCAGTACTTC. Its translation is CASNGLAGTYEQYF.

V gene TRBV5-1 combines with J gene TRBJ2-3, with D hard to call. CDR1 is SGHRS and CDR2 is YFSETQ in the germline V gene. Trimming shortened V by 2 bases and J by 2 bases, and 6 bases separated the two germline ends. The CDR3 extends over 13 amino acids. CDR3 coding DNA: TGCGCCAGCAGCTTACTGGCCACAGATACGCAGTATTTT. Protein sequence: CASSLLATDTQYF.